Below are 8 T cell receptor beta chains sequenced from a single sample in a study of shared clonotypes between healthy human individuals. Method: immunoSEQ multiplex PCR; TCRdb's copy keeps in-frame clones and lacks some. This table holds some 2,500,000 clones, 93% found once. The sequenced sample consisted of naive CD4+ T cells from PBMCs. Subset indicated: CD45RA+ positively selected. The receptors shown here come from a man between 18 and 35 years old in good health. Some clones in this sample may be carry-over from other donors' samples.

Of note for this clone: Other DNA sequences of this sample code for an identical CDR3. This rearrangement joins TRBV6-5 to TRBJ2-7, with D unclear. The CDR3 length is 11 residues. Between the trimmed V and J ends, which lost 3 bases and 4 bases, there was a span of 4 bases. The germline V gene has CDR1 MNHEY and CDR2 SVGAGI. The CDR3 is CASSYRYEQYF. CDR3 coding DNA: TGTGCCAGCAGTTATCGGTACGAGCAGTACTTC.

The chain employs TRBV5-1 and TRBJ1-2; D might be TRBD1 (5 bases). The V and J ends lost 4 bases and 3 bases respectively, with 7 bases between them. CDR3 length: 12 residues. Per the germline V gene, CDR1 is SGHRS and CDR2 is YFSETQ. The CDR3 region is CASSPTDYGYTF. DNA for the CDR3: TGCGCCAGCAGCCCGACAGACTATGGCTACACCTTC.

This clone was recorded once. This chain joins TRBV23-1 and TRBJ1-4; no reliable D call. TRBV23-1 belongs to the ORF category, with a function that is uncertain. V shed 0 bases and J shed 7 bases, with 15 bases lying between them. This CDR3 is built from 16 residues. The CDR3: CASSQSLDRGGEKLFF. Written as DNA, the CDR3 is TGCGCCAGCAGTCAATCTCTGGACCGCGGAGGTGAAAAACTGTTTTTT.

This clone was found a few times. Written as DNA, the CDR3 is TGTGCCAGCAGTCTCAGACAGGGGGTCCAGCCCCAGCATTTT. This codes for CASSLRQGVQPQHF. V is TRBV27 and J is TRBJ1-5; 9 bases line up with TRBD1. Germline CDR1 MNHEY, CDR2 SMNVEV (reference sequence). J was trimmed by 7 bases and V by 5 bases; bases with no gene match: 6. This CDR3 has 14 residues.

The chain's CDR3 is CAISVTAANYGYTF. For the CDR3, the DNA is TGTGCCATCAGTGTTACAGCTGCTAACTATGGCTACACCTTC. J is TRBJ1-2 and V is TRBV10-3; D call uncertain. V lost 4 bases and J lost 0, with 9 bases in between. The CDR3 loop spans 14 amino acids. Germline assignment: CDR1 ENHRY and CDR2 SYGVKD.

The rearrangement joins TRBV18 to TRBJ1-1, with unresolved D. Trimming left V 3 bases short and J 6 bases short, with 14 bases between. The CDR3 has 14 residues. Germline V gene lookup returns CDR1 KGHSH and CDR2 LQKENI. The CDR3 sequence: CASSPSLASSEAFF. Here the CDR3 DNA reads TGTGCCAGCTCACCTTCACTGGCGAGCTCTGAAGCTTTCTTT.

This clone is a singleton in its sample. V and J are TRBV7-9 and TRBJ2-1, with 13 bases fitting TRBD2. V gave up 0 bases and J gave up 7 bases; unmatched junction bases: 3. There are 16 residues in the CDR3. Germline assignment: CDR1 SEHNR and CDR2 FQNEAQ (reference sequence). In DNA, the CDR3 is TGTGCCAGCAGCTTAGCGGGACTAGCGGGATTGAATGAGCAGTTCTTC. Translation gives CASSLAGLAGLNEQFF.

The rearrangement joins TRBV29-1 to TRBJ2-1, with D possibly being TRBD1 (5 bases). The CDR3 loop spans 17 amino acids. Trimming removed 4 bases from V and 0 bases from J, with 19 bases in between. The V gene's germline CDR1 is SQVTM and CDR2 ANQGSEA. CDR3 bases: TGCAGCGTTGGACAGACCCTCTACAGGAGCTCCTACAATGAGCAGTTCTTC. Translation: CSVGQTLYRSSYNEQFF.